The clone carrying this T cell receptor beta chain was counted at least ten times. This specimen comes from a study of human T cells and chemical hapten exposure. TCRdb recomputed calls from the RACE reads with MiXCR, one row per CDR3 protein. This table holds over 300,000 distinct CDR3 sequences, roughly 5% found once. The time point was: pre-sensitization, week 0. The treatment: therapeutic diphenylcyclopropenone sensitization with weekly scalp DPC. CDR1 is SGHTA and CDR2 is FQGNSA in the germline V gene. This CDR3 has 16 residues. V lost 5 bases to trimming and J lost 4 bases; unmatched junction nucleotides: 6.

This TCR was sampled from a woman in her forties or fifties with alopecia areata. Some clones in this sample may be carry-over from other donors' samples. V and J are TRBV7-2 and TRBJ2-3; 13 bases line up with TRBD2. The sequencing used whole blood, collected in connection with sensitization to the hapten diphenylcyclopropenone (DPC). CDR3 sequence (DNA): TGTGCCAGCAGCCTACTAGCGGGGGGGCGGTCAGATACGCAGTATTTT. Encoded protein: CASSLLAGGRSDTQYF.